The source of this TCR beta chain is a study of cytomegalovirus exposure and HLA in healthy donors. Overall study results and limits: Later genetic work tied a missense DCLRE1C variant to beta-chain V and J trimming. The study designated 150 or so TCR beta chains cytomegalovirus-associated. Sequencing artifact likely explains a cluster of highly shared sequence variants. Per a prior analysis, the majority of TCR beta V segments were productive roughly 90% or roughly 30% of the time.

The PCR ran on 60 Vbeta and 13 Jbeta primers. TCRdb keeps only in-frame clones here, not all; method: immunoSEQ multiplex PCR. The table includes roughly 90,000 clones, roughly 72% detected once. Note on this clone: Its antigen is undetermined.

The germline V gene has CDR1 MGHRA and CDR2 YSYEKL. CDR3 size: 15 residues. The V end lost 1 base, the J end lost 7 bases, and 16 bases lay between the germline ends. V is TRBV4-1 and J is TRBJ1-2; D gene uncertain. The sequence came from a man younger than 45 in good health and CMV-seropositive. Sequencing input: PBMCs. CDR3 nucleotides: TGCGCCAGCAGCCAAGGTCCAGAGGGCAACCGTGGCTACACCTTC. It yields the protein CASSQGPEGNRGYTF.